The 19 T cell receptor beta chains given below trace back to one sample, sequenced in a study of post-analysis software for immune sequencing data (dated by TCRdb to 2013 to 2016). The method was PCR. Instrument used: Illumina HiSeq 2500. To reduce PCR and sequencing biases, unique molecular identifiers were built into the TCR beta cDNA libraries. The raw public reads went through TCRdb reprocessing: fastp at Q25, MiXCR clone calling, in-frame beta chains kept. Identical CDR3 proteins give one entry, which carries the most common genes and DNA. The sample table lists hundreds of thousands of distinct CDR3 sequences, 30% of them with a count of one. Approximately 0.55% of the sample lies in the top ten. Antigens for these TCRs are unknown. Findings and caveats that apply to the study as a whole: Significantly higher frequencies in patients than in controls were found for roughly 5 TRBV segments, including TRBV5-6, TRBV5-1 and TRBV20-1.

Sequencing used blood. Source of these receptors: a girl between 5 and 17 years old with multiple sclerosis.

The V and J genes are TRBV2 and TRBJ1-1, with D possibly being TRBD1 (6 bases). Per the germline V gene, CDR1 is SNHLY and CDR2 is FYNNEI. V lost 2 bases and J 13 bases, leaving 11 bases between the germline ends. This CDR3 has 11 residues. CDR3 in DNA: TGTGCCAGCAGTGAACGCCAGGGGAATTTCTTT. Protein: CASSERQGNFF.

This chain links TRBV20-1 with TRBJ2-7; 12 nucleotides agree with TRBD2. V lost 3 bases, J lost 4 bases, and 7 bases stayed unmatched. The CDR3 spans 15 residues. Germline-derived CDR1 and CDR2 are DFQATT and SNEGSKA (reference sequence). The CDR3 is CSASAASGRGYEQYF. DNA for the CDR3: TGCAGTGCTAGTGCCGCTAGCGGGAGGGGATACGAGCAGTACTTC.

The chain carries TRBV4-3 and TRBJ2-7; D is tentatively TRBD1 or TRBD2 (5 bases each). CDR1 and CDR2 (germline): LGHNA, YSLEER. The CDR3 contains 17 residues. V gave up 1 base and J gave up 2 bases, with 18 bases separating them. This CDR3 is CASSQGGLGTGTYEQYF. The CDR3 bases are TGCGCCAGCAGCCAAGGGGGGTTAGGGACGGGCACCTACGAGCAGTACTTC.

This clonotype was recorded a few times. CDR3 amino acids: CSVRGQGGMHEQYF. CDR3 DNA sequence: TGCAGCGTGCGGGGACAGGGCGGGATGCACGAGCAGTACTTC. The chain carries TRBV29-1 and TRBJ2-7; TRBD1 agrees at 9 bases. This CDR3 region has 14 residues. CDR1 is SQVTM and CDR2 is ANQGSEA in the germline V gene. J lost 5 bases, V lost 6 bases, and 11 bases had no gene match.

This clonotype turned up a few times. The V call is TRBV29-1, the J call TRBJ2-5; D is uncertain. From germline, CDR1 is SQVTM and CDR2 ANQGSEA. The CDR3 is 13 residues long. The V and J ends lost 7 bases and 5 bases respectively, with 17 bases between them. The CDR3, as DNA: TGCAGCGCCCAAAGTCCTGTCAGGGAGACCCAGTACTTC. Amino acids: CSAQSPVRETQYF.

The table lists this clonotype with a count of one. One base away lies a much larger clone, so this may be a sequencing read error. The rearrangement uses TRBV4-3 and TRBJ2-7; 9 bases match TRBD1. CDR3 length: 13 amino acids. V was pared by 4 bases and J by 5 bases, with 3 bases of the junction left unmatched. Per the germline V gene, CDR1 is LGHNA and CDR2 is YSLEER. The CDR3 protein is CASSRGQGHEQYF. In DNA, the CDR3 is TGCGCCAGCAGCCGGGGACAGGGCCACGAGCAGTACTTC.

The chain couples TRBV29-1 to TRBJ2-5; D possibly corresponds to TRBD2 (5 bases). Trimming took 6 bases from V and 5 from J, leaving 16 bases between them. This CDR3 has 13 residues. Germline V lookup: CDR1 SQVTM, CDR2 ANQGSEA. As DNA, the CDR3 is TGCAGCGTCCACAAGGGAGTAGAGGAGACCCAGTACTTC. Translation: CSVHKGVEETQYF.

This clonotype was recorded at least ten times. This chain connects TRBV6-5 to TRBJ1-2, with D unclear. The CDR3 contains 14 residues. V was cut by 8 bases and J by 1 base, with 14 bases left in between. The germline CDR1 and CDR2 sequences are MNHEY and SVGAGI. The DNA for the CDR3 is TGTGCCAGCCGAATCGGTCCAGATAACTATGGCTACACCTTC. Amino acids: CASRIGPDNYGYTF.

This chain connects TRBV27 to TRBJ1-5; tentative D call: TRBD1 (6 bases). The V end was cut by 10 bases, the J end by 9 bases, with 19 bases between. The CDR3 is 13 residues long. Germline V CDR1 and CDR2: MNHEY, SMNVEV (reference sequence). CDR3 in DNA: TGTGCCAACAGACAGGCGGTTGGTAGGCCCCAGCATTTT. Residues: CANRQAVGRPQHF.

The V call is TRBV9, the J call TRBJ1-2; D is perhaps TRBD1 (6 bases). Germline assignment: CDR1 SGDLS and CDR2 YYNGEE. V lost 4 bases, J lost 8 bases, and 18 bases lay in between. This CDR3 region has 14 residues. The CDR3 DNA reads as TGTGCCAGCAGCCTGACGGGGGGGGCTGGCGGCTACACCTTC. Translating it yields CASSLTGGAGGYTF. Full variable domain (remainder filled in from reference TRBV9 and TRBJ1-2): DSGVTQTPKHLITATGQRVTLRCSPRSGDLSVYWYQQSLDQGLQFLIQYYNGEERAKGNILERFSAQQFPDLHSELNLSSLELGDSALYFCASSLTGGAGGYTFGSGTRLTVV.

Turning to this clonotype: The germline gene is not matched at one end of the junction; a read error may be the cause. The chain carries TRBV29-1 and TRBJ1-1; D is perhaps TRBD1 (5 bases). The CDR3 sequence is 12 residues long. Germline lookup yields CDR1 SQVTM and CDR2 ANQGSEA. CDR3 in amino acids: CSGRGANAEAFF. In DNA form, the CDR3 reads TGCAGCGGAAGGGGCGCGAACGCTGAAGCTTTCTTT.

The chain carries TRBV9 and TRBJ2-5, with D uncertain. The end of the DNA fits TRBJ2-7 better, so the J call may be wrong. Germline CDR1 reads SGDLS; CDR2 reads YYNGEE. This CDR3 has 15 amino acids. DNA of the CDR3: TGTGCCAGCAGCGTAGCCAGTTTAGGAGATTACGAGCAGTACTTC. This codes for CASSVASLGDYEQYF.

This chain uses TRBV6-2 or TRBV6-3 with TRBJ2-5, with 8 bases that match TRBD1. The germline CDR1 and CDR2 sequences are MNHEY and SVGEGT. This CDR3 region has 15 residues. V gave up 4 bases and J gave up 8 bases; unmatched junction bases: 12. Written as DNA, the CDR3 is TGTGCCAGCAGTTCTCTAGGACAGGGTGGGGTTACCCAGTACTTC. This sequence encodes CASSSLGQGGVTQYF.

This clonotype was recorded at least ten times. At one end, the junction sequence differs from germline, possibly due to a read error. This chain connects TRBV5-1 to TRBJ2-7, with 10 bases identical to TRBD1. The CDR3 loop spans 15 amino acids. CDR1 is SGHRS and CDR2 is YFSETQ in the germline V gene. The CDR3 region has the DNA TGTGCCAGCAGCTTAGGGGACAGGGGTTCCTACGAGCAGTACTTC. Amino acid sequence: CASSLGDRGSYEQYF.

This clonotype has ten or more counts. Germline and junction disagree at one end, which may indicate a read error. This CDR3 reads CASSLDRHGYTF. CDR3 nucleotide sequence: TGTGCCAGCAGCTTGGATCGTCATGGCTACACCTTC. V gene TRBV5-1 combines with J gene TRBJ1-2; no reliable D call. Per germline, CDR1 SGHRS and CDR2 YFSETQ. The length of the CDR3 is 12 residues.

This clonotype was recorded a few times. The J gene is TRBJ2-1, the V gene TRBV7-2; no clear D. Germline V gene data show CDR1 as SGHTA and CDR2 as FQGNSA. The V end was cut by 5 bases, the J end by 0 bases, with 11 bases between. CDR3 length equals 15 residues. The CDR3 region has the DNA TGTGCCAGCAGCGTCCCTTGGAGCTCCTACAATGAGCAGTTCTTC. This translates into CASSVPWSSYNEQFF. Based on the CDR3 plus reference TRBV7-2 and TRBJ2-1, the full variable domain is GAGVSQSPSNKVTEKGKDVELRCDPISGHTALYWYRQSLGQGLEFLIYFQGNSAPDKSGLPSDRFSAERTGGSVSTLTIQRTQQEDSAVYLCASSVPWSSYNEQFFGPGTRLTVL.

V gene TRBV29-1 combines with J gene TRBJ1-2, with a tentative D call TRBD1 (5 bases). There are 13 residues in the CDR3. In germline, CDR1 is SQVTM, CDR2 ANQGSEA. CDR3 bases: TGCAGTATTCCGATGCTAGGGGACGATGGCTACACCTTC. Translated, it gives CSIPMLGDDGYTF.

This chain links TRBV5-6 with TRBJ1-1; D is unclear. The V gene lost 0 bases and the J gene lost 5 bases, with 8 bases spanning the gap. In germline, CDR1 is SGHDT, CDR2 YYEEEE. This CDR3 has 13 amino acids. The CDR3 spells CASSLVDRTEAFF. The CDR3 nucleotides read TGTGCCAGCAGCTTGGTCGACCGGACTGAAGCTTTCTTT.

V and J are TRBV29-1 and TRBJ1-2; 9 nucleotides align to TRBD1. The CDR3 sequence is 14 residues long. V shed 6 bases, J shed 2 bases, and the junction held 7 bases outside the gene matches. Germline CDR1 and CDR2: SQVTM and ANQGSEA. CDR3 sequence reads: CSVNGQGTNYGYTF. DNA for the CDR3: TGCAGCGTGAATGGACAGGGGACAAACTATGGCTACACCTTC. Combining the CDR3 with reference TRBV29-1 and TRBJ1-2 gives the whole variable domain SAVISQKPSRDICQRGTSLTIQCQVDSQVTMMFWYRQQPGQSLTLIATANQGSEATYESGFVIDKFPISRPNLTFSTLTVSNMSPEDSSIYLCSVNGQGTNYGYTFGSGTRLTVV.